This is a list of T cell receptor beta chains from one sample in a study of T cell responses to AZD1222 COVID-19 vaccine. Only in-frame clones appear in the TCRdb table, and some are missing; sequencing was by immunoSEQ multiplex PCR. The sample has some 120,000 clones; 91% are singletons. The source material was peripheral blood, sampled on day 0 of AZD1222 vaccination. These receptors originate from an adult in good health. The CDR3 runs from the conserved cysteine through the conserved F or W. The D gene is left open where the match is weak. Not every row has a clone size; where given, it reads once, few, many or a size class.

j_call clone_size d_call v_call cdr3_nt cdr3_aa
TRBJ2-7 NA NA TRBV7-9 TGTGCCAGCAGCCCCCAAGGGGGAGGTTCGTCATACGAGCAGTACTTC CASSPQGGGSSYEQYF
TRBJ2-2 NA NA TRBV6-5 TGTGCCAGCAGTTACATCCCCCTGGGGTACACCGGGGAGCTGTTTTTT CASSYIPLGYTGELFF
TRBJ2-2 NA NA TRBV7-2 TGTGCCAGCAGCCCCGTTATGGGCTTTACCGGGGAGCTGTTTTTT CASSPVMGFTGELFF
TRBJ1-2 once TRBD1 TRBV13 TGTGCCAGCAGCTCCAGGGGGCAGGTCTATGGCTACACCTTC CASSSRGQVYGYTF
TRBJ2-7 NA NA TRBV3-1/TRBV3-2 TGTGCCAGCAGCCCGAGGACAGTATTCTACGAGCAGTACTTC CASSPRTVFYEQYF
TRBJ1-1 NA NA TRBV7-9 TGTGCCAGCAGCCTACAACAGGGTCCCACTGAAGCTTTCTTT CASSLQQGPTEAFF
TRBJ2-3 NA NA TRBV21-1 TGTGCCAGCAGCAAGGGTTTTGGGGACAGGTTCCTCTATACGCAGTATTTT CASSKGFGDRFLYTQYF
TRBJ1-3 NA TRBD1 TRBV7-9 TGTGCCAGCAGCTTGGGACAGGGGAGTATTAGTGGAAACACCATATATTTT CASSLGQGSISGNTIYF
TRBJ1-3 NA NA TRBV9 TGTGCCAGCAGCCGGGGGGCGCGAGGGATTGGAAACACCATATATTTT CASSRGARGIGNTIYF
TRBJ2-1 NA NA TRBV6-5 TGTGCCAGCAGTTCCTCCATGACAGGCTGGGATGAGCAGTTCTTC CASSSSMTGWDEQFF
TRBJ1-1 NA NA TRBV5-1 TGCGCCAGCAGCTCGACTGGGGCCACTGAAGCTTTCTTT CASSSTGATEAFF
TRBJ1-5 NA NA TRBV27 TGTGCCAGCAGTTATCAGGTTAATCAGCCCCAGCATTTT CASSYQVNQPQHF
TRBJ1-1 once TRBD1 TRBV2 TGTGCCAGCAGTTTTGGGACAGGGAGGACTGAAGCTTTCTTT CASSFGTGRTEAFF
TRBJ1-1 NA TRBD1 TRBV5-1 TGCGCCAGCAGCTTGGACAGGGGGCCTGGTGGCACTGAAGCTTTCTTT CASSLDRGPGGTEAFF
TRBJ1-3 NA NA TRBV5-1 TGCGCCAGCAGCGAGGGGGGCCTCTCTGGAAACACCATATATTTT CASSEGGLSGNTIYF
TRBJ2-2 NA NA TRBV27 TGTGCCAGCAGTTTATACCCACAGGATCCCGGGGAGCTGTTTTTT CASSLYPQDPGELFF
TRBJ1-1 NA NA TRBV7-9 TGTGCCAGCAGCTTAGGGCAAGCGAACACTGAAGCTTTCTTT CASSLGQANTEAFF
TRBJ2-2 NA NA TRBV15 TGTGCCACCAGCAGAGAGCGGGTCGGCACCGGGGAGCTGTTTTTT CATSRERVGTGELFF
TRBJ2-7 NA TRBD1 TRBV27 TGTGCCAGCAGTTTCCGGGGACAGGCCTACGAGCAGTACTTC CASSFRGQAYEQYF
TRBJ1-2 NA NA TRBV19 TGTGCCAGTAGCCTCAGCTCCTATGGCTACACCTTC CASSLSSYGYTF
TRBJ2-1 NA NA TRBV6-6 TGTGCCAGGGATGAGCAGTTCTTC CARDEQFF
TRBJ1-1 NA TRBD1 TRBV2 TGTGCCACCCAACAGGGGGGGACGACCACTGAAGCTTTCTTT CATQQGGTTTEAFF
TRBJ1-3 once TRBD1 TRBV5-1 TGCGCCAGCAGCCCATCTGGGACAGTCTCTGGAAACACCATATATTTT CASSPSGTVSGNTIYF
TRBJ1-6 NA NA TRBV5-1 TGCGCCAGCAGAAGGGAAGCAAAAAATTCACCCCTCCACTTT CASRREAKNSPLHF
TRBJ1-4 NA NA TRBV11-2 TGTGCCAGCAGCTTAGTCAGCGGACAGCGGAATGAAAAACTGTTTTTT CASSLVSGQRNEKLFF
TRBJ2-5 few NA TRBV13 TGTGCCAGCAGCCGGACTATGCGGGAGACCCAGTACTTC CASSRTMRETQYF